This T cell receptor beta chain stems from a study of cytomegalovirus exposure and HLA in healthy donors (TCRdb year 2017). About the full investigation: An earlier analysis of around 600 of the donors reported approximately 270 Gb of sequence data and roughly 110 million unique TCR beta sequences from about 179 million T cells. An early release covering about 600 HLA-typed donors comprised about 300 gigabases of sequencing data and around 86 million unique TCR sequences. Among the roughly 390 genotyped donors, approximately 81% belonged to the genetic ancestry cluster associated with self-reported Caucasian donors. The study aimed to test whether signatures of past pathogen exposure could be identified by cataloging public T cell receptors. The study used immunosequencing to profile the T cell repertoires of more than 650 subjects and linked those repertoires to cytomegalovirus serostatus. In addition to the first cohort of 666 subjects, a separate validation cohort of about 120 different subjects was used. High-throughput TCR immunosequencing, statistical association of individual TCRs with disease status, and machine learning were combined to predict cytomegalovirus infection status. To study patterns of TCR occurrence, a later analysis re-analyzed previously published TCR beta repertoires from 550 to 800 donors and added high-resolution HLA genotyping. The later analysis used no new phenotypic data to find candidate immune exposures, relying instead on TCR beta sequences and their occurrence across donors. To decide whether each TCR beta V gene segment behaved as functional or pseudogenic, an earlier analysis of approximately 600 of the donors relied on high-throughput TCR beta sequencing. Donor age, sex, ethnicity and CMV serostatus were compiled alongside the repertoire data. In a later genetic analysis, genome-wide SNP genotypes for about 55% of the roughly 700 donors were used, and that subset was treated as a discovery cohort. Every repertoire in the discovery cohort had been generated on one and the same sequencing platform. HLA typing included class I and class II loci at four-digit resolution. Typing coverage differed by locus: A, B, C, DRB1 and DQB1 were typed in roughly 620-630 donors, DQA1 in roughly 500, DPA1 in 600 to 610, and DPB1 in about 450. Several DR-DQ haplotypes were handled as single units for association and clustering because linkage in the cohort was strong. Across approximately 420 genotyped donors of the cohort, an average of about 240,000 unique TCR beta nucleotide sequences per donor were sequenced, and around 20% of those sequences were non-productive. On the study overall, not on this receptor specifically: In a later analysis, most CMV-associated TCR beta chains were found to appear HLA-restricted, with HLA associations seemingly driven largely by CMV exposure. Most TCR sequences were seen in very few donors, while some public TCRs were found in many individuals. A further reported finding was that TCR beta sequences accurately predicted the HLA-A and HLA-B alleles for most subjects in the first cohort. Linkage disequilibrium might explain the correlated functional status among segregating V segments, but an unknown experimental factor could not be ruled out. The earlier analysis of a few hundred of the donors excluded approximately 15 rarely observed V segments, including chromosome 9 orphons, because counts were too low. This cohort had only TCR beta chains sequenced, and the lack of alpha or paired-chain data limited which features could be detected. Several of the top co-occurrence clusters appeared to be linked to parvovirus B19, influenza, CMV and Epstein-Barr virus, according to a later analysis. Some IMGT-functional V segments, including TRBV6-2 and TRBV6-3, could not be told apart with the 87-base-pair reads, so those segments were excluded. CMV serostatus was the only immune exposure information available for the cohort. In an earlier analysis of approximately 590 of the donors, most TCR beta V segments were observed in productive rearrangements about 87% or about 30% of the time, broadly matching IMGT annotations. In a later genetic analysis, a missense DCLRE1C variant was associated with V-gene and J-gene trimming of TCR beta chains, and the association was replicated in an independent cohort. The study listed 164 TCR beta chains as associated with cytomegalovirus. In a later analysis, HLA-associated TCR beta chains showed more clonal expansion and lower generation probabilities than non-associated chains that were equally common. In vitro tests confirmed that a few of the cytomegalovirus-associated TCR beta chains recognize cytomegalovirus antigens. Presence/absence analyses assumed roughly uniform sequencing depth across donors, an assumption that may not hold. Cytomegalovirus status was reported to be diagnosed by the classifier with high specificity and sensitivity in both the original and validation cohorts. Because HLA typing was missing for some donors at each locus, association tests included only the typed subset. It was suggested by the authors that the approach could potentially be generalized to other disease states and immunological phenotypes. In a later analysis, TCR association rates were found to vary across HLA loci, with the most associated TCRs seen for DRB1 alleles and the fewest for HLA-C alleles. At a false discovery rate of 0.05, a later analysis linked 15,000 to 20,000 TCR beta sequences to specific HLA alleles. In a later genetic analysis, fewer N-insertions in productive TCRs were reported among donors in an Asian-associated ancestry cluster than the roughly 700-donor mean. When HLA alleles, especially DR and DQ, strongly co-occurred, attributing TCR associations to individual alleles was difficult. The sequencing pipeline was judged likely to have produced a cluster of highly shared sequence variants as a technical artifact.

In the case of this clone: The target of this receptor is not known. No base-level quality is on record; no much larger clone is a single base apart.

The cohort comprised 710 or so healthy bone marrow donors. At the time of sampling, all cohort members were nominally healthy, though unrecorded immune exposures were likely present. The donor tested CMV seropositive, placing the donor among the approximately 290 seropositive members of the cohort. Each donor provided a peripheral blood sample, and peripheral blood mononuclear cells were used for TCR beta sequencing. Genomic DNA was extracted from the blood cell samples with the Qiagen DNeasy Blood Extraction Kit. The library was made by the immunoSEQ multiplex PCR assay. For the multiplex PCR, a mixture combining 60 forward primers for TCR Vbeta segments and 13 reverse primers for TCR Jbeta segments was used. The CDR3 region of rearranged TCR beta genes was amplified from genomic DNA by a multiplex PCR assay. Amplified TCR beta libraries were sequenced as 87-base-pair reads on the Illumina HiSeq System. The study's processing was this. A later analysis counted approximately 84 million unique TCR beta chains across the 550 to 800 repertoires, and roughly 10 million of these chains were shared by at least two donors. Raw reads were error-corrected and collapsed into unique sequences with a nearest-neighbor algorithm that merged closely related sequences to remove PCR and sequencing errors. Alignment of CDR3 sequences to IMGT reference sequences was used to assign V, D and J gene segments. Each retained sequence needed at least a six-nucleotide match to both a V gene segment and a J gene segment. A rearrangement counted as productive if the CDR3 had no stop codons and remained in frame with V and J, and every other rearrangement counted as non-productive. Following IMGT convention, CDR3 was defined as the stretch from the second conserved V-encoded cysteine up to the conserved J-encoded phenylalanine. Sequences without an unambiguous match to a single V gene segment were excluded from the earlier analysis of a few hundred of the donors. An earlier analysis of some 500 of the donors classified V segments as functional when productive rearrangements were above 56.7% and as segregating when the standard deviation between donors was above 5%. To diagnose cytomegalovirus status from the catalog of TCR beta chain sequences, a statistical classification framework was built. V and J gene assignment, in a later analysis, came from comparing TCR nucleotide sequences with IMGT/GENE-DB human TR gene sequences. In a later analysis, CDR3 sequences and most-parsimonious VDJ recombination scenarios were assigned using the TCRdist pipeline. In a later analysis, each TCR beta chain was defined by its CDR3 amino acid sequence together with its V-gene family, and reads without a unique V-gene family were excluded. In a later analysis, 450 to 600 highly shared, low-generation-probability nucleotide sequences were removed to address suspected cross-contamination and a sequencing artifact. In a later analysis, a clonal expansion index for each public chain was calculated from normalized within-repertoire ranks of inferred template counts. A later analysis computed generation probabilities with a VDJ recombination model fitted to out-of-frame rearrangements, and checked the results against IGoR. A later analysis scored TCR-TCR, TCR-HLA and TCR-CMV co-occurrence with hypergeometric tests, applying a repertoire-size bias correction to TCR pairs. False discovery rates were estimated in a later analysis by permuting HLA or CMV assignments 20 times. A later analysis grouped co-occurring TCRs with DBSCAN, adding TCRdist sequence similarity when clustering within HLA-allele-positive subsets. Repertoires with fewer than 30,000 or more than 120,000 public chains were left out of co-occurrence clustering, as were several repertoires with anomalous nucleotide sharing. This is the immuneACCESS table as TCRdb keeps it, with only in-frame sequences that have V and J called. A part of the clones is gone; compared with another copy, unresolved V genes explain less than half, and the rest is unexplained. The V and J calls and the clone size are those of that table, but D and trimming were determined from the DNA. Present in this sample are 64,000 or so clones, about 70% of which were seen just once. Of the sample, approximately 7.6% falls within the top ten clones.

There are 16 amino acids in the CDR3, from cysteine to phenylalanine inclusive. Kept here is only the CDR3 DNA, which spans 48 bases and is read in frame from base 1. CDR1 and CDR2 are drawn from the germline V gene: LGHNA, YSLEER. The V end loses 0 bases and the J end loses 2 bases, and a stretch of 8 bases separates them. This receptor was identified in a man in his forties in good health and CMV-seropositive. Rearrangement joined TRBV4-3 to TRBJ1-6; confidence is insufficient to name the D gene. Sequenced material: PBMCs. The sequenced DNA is TGCGCCAGCAGCCAAGAGACAAGGCCCTATAATTCACCCCTCCACTTT. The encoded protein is CASSQETRPYNSPLHF.